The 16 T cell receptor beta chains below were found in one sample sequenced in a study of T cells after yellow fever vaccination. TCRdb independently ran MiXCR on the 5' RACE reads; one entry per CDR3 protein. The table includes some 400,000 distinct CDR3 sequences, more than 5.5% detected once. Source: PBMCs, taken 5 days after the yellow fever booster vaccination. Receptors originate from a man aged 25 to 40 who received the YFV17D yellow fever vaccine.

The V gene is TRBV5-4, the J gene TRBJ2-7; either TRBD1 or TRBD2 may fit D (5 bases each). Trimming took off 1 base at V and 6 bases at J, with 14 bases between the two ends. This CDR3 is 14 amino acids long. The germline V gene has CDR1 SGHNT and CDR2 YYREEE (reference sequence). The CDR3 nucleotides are TGTGCCAGCAGCTTGTCTGTGTTTGGGACCGAGCAGTACTTC. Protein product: CASSLSVFGTEQYF.

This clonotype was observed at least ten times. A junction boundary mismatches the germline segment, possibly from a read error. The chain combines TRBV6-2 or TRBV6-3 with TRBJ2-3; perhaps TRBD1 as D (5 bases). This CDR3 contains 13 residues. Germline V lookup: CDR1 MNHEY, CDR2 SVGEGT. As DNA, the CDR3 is TGTGCCAGCAGCTACTCAACAGGAGATACGCAGTATTTT. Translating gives CASSYSTGDTQYF.

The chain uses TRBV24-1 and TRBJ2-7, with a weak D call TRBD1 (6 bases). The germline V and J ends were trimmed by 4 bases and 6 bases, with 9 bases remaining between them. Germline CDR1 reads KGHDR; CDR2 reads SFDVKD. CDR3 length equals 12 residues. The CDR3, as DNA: TGTGCCACCAGTGACAGGGGTGGCGAGCAGTACTTC. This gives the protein CATSDRGGEQYF.

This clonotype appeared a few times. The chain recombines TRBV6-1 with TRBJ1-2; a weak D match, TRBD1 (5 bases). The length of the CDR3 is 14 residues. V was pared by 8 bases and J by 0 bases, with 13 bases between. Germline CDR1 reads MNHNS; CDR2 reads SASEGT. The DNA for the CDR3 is TGTGCCAGCGCCCTCGACAGATCTAACTATGGCTACACCTTC. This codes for CASALDRSNYGYTF.

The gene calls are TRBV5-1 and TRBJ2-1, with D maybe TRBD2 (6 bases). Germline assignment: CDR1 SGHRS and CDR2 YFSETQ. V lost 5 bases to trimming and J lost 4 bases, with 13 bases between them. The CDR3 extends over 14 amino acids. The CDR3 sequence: CASRGDSAYNEQFF. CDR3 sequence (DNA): TGCGCCAGCAGGGGGGACTCTGCTTACAATGAGCAGTTCTTC.

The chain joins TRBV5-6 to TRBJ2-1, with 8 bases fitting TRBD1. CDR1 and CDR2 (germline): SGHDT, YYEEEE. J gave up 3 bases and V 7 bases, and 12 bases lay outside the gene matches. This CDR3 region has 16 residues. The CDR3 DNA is TGTGCCAGCGCTATACCTGGGACAGGTATCTACAATGAGCAGTTCTTC. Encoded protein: CASAIPGTGIYNEQFF.

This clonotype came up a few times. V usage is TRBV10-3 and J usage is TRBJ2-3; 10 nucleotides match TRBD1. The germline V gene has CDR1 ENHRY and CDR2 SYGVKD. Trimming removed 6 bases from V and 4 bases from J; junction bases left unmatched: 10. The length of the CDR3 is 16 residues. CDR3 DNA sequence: TGTGCCATCAGGGGGGCCCGGGACAGGGGACCAGATACGCAGTATTTT. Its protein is CAIRGARDRGPDTQYF.

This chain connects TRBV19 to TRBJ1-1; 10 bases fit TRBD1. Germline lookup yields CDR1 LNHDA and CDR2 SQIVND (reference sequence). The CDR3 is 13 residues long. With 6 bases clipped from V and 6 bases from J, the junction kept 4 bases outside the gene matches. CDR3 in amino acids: CASRTGGSAEAFF. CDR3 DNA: TGTGCCAGTAGGACAGGGGGCAGCGCTGAAGCTTTCTTT.

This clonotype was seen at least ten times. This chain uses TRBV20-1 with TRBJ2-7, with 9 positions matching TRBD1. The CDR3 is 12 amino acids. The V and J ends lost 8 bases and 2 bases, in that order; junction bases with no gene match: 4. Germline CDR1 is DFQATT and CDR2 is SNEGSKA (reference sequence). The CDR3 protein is CSPDRGTYEQYF. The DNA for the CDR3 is TGCAGTCCAGACAGGGGGACCTACGAGCAGTACTTC.

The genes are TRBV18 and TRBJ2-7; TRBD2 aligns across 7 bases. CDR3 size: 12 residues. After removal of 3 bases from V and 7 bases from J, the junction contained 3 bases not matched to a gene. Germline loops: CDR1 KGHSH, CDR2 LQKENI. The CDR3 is CASSPGGEEQYF. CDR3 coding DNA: TGTGCCAGCTCACCTGGGGGGGAGGAGCAGTACTTC.

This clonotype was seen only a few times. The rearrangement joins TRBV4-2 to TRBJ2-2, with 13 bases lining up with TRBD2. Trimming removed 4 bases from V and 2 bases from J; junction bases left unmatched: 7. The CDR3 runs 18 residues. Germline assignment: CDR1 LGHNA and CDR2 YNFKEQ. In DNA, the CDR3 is TGTGCCAGCAGCCCGGGGACTAGCGGGACGGCTAACACCGGGGAGCTGTTTTTT. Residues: CASSPGTSGTANTGELFF.

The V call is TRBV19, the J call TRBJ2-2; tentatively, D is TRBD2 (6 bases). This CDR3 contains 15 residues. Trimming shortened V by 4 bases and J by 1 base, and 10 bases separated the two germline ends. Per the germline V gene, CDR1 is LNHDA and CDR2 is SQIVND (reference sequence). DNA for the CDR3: TGTGCCAGTAGTAGCAGGACTAAGAACACCGGGGAGCTGTTTTTT. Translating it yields CASSSRTKNTGELFF.

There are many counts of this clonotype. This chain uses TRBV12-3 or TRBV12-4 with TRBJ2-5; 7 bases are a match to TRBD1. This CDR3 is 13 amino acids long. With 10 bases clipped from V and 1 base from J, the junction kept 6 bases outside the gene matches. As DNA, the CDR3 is TGTGCCACCACTAGGGGGCCCCAAGAGACCCAGTACTTC. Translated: CATTRGPQETQYF.

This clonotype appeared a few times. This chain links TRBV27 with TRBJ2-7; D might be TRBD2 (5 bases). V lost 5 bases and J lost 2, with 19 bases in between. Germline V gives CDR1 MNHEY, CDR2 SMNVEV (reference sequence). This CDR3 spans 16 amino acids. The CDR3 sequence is CASSPQPDFPPYEQYF. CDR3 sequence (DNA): TGTGCCAGCAGTCCCCAACCGGACTTTCCGCCCTACGAGCAGTACTTC.

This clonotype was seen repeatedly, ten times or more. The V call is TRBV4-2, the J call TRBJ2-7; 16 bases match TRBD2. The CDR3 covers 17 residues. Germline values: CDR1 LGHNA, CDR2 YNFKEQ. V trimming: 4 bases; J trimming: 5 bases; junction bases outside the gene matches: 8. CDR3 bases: TGTGCCAGCAGCCGGGGGACTAGCGGGAGGGCCGAGGACGAGCAGTACTTC. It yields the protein CASSRGTSGRAEDEQYF.

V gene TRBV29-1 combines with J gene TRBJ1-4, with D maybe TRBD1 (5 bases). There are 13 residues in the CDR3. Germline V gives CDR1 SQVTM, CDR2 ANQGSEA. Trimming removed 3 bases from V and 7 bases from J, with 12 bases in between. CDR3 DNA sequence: TGCAGCGTTGACATCCAGGGTGGTGAAAAACTGTTTTTT. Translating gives CSVDIQGGEKLFF.